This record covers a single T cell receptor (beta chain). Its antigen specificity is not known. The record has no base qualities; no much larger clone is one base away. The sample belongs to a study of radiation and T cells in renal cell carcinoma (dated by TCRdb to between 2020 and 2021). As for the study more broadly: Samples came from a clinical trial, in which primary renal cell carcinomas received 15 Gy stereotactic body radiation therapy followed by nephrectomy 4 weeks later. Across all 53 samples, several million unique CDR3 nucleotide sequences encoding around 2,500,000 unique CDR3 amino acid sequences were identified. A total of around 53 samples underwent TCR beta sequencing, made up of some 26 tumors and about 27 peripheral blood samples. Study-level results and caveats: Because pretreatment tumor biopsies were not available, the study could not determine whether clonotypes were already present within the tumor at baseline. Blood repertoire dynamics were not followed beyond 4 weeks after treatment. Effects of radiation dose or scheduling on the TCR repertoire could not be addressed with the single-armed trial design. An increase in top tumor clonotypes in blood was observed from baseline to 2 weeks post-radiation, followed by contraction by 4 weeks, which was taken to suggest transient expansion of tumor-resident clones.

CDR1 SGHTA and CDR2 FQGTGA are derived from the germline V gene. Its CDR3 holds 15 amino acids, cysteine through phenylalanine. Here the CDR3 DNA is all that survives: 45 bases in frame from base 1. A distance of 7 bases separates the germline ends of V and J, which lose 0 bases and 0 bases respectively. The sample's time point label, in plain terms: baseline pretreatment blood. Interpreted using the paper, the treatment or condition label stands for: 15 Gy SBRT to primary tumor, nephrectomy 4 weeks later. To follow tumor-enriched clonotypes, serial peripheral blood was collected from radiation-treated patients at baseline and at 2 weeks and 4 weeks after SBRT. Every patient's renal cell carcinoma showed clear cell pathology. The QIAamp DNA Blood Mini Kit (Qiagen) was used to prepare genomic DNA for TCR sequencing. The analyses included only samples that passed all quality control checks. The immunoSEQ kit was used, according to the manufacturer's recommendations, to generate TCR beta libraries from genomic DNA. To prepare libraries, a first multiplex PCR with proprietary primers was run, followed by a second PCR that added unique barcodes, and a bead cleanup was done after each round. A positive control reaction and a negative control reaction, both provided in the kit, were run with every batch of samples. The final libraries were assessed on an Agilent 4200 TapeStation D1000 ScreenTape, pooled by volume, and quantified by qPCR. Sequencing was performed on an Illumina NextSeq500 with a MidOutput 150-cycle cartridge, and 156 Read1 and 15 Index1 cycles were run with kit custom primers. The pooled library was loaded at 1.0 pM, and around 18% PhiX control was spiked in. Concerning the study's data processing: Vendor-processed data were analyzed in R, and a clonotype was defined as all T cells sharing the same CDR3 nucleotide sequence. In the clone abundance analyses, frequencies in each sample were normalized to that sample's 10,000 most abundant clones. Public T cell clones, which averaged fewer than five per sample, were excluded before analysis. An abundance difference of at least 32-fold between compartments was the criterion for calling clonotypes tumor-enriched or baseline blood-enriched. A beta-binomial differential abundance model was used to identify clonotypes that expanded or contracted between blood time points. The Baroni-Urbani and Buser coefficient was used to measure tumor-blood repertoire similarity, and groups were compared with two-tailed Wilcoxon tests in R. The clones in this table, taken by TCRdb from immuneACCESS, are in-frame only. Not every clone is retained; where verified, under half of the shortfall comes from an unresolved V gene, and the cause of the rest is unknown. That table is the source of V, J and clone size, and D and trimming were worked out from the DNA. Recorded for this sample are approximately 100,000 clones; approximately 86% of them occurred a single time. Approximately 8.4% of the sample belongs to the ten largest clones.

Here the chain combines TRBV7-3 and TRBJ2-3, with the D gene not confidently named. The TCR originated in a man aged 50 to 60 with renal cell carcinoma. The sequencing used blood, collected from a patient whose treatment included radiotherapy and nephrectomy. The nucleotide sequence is TGTGCCAGCAGCTTAACGGGCGGTAGCACAGATACGCAGTATTTT. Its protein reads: CASSLTGGSTDTQYF. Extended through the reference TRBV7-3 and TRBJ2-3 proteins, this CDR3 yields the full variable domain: GAGVSQTPSNKVTEKGKYVELRCDPISGHTALYWYRQSLGQGPEFLIYFQGTGAADDSGLPNDRFFAVRPEGSVSTLKIQRTERGDSAVYLCASSLTGGSTDTQYFGPGTRLTVL.